Following are 28 T cell receptor beta chains from one sample sequenced in a study of blood T cell repertoires in COVID-19. Assay: immunoSEQ multiplex PCR; the TCRdb copy retains only in-frame clones and omits some. The data hold some 180,000 clones, with 60% to 80% observed a single time. Sequenced sample: PBMCs or T cells enriched from blood (not recorded which). Receptor source: a man in his sixties who had been exposed to COVID-19.

To note about this clone: Other DNA sequences in this specimen translate into the identical CDR3. The V gene is TRBV29-1, the J gene TRBJ2-7, with TRBD1 as a possible D gene (5 bases). Germline CDR1 is SQVTM and CDR2 is ANQGSEA. CDR3 length: 13 residues. V dropped 2 bases and J dropped 0 bases, with 8 bases sitting between them. In DNA, the CDR3 is TGCAGCGTTGAAACAGACAGCTCCTACGAGCAGTACTTC. It codes for CSVETDSSYEQYF.

The chain links TRBV10-1 to TRBJ1-2; D is perhaps TRBD1 (5 bases). The CDR3 is made up of 15 amino acids. V lost 3 bases and J 4 bases, leaving 15 bases between the germline ends. Germline V gene lookup returns CDR1 WNHNN and CDR2 SYGVQD (reference sequence). CDR3 in amino acids: CASSEIPREGYGYTF. The CDR3 nucleotides read TGCGCCAGCAGTGAAATACCCAGGGAGGGCTATGGCTACACCTTC.

The sample holds one count of this clone. The chain has TRBV6-5 and TRBJ1-1, with 11 bases matching TRBD1. V was pared by 2 bases and J by 3 bases, with 5 bases of the junction left unmatched. CDR1 MNHEY and CDR2 SVGAGI come from the germline V gene. The CDR3 is made up of 16 amino acids. The CDR3 protein is CASSYPGTGGHTEAFF. For the CDR3, the DNA is TGTGCCAGCAGTTACCCCGGGACAGGGGGGCACACTGAAGCTTTCTTT.

This clone was counted between two and nine times. The chain has TRBV19 and TRBJ1-4; 8 nucleotides line up with TRBD1. With 4 bases clipped from V and 5 bases from J, the junction kept 6 bases outside the gene matches. Germline-derived CDR1 and CDR2 are LNHDA and SQIVND (reference sequence). The CDR3 is 15 residues long. CDR3 bases: TGTGCCAGTAGTACCCCCAGGGACAGGAATGAAAAACTGTTTTTT. Its translation: CASSTPRDRNEKLFF.

This clone was recorded only once. The chain employs TRBV5-6 and TRBJ2-2; D possibly corresponds to TRBD2 (5 bases). V was pared by 3 bases and J by 7 bases, with 19 bases between. The CDR3 runs to 16 residues. In germline, CDR1 is SGHDT, CDR2 YYEEEE. CDR3 DNA sequence: TGTGCCAGCAGCTGGGAGAAGGACCGATACCGCGGGGAGCTGTTTTTT. It encodes CASSWEKDRYRGELFF.

The rearrangement links TRBV5-4 to TRBJ2-3, with TRBD2 identical over 12 bases. The CDR3 covers 19 residues. Trimming took 0 bases from V and 1 from J; bases not matched to a gene: 9. The germline gives CDR1 SGHNT, CDR2 YYREEE (reference sequence). The CDR3 here is CASSLGGTSGHPRTDTQYF. DNA of the CDR3: TGTGCCAGCAGCTTGGGGGGGACTAGCGGGCACCCACGCACAGATACGCAGTATTTT.

In this sample, this clone turned up a few times. CDR3 DNA sequence: TGTGCCAGTAGGTTTCTCACTGAAGCTTTCTTT. Amino acids: CASRFLTEAFF. The chain employs TRBV19 and TRBJ1-1; D remains unclear. Germline assignment: CDR1 LNHDA and CDR2 SQIVND (reference sequence). V lost 6 bases and J 4 bases, leaving 6 bases between the germline ends. The CDR3 covers 11 residues. The variable domain in full, with the rest retrieved from reference TRBV19 and TRBJ1-1, is DGGITQSPKYLFRKEGQNVTLSCEQNLNHDAMYWYRQDPGQGLRLIYYSQIVNDFQKGDIAEGYSVSREKKESFPLTVTSAQKNPTAFYLCASRFLTEAFFGQGTRLTVV.

The CDR3 region is CASSQRTANEKLFF. The CDR3 DNA sequence: TGTGCCAGCAGCCAAAGGACAGCGAATGAAAAACTGTTTTTT. The chain links TRBV3-1 (or the pseudogene TRBV3-2) to TRBJ1-4, with D perhaps matching TRBD1 (6 bases). The CDR3 totals 14 residues. Germline CDR1 is LGHDT and CDR2 is YNNKEL (reference sequence). Trimming took 2 bases from V and 5 from J, leaving 9 bases between them.

This clone was counted a few times. V is TRBV10-1 and J is TRBJ2-1; 11 nucleotides align to TRBD2. The ends lost 5 bases at V and 6 bases at J; junction bases unmatched: 18. The V gene's germline CDR1 is WNHNN and CDR2 SYGVQD (reference sequence). This CDR3 contains 19 residues. The CDR3 DNA reads as TGCGCCAGCAGTATTGGCGGGACTAGCGGAGGGACGGGGGCCAATGAGCAGTTCTTC. This encodes CASSIGGTSGGTGANEQFF.

V is TRBV9 and J is TRBJ2-5, with a tentative D call TRBD2 (6 bases). The V gene lost 3 bases and the J gene lost 4 bases, with 10 bases spanning the gap. The CDR3 sequence is 13 residues long. Germline assignment: CDR1 SGDLS and CDR2 YYNGEE. CDR3 DNA: TGTGCCAGCAGCGCACTAGCTTTAGAGACCCAGTACTTC. Translating it yields CASSALALETQYF.

This chain uses TRBV19 with TRBJ1-2, with D hard to call. Germline V CDR1 and CDR2: LNHDA, SQIVND (reference sequence). The CDR3 totals 12 residues. V lost 1 base, J lost 7 bases, and 7 bases lay in between. CDR3 sequence reads: CASSIVRGGYTF. Here the CDR3 DNA reads TGTGCCAGTAGTATAGTACGGGGTGGCTACACCTTC.

The chain recombines TRBV3-1 (or the pseudogene TRBV3-2) with TRBJ1-1; the D is unclear. Germline values: CDR1 LGHDT, CDR2 YNNKEL (reference sequence). The germline V and J ends were trimmed by 4 bases and 3 bases, with 9 bases remaining between them. The CDR3 covers 13 residues. CDR3 amino acids: CASSPLVDTEAFF. For the CDR3, the DNA is TGTGCCAGCAGCCCGTTAGTGGACACTGAAGCTTTCTTT.

The chain joins TRBV12-3 or TRBV12-4 to TRBJ1-1; 7 nucleotides line up with TRBD1. The J segment lost 12 bases and the V segment lost 6 bases, leaving 10 bases of the junction unmatched. The CDR3 covers 12 residues. This chain's CDR3 is CASRAQGSATFF. CDR3 nucleotides: TGTGCCAGCAGAGCACAGGGGTCGGCGACTTTCTTT.

The V gene is TRBV10-2, the J gene TRBJ2-2; 7 nucleotides align to TRBD2. Germline V gene sequence: CDR1 WSHSY, CDR2 SAAADI. J lost 1 base, V lost 3 bases, and 2 bases had no gene match. The length of the CDR3 is 15 residues. This CDR3 is CASSDPGGNTGELFF. In DNA, the CDR3 is TGCGCCAGCAGTGACCCGGGAGGGAACACCGGGGAGCTGTTTTTT.

The rearrangement links TRBV9 to TRBJ1-4; the match to TRBD1 covers 9 bases. The germline gives CDR1 SGDLS, CDR2 YYNGEE. The CDR3 contains 14 residues. Unmatched junction bases numbered 5, after V lost 6 bases and J lost 5 bases. The CDR3 region has the DNA TGTGCCAGCACCCGGACAGGGGCAAATGAAAAACTGTTTTTT. Protein product: CASTRTGANEKLFF.

This clone was observed a few times. This chain uses TRBV28 with TRBJ1-1, with D possibly TRBD1 on 6 matching bases. This CDR3 contains 16 residues. Germline CDR1 and CDR2: MDHEN and SYDVKM. Trimming took off 5 bases at V and 0 bases at J, with 16 bases between the two ends. The CDR3 DNA reads as TGTGCCAGCAGTCCAAGTTTCGGACAGATGAACACTGAAGCTTTCTTT. Protein: CASSPSFGQMNTEAFF.

The chain couples TRBV6-6 to TRBJ2-3, with 8 bases lining up with TRBD2. This CDR3 comprises 16 residues. Germline V gives CDR1 MNHNY, CDR2 SVGAGI (reference sequence). Trimming took 6 bases from V and 0 from J; bases not matched to a gene: 8. CDR3 in DNA: TGTGCCAGCAGCAGTAGCGGGACCCCTAGCACAGATACGCAGTATTTT. Residues: CASSSSGTPSTDTQYF.

J is TRBJ2-5 and V is TRBV7-3; perhaps TRBD1 as D (5 bases). Germline V gene data show CDR1 as SGHTA and CDR2 as FQGTGA. This CDR3 region has 15 residues. Trimming shortened V by 3 bases and J by 3 bases, and 14 bases separated the two germline ends. Written as DNA, the CDR3 is TGTGCCAGCAGCTTCTTCGGGCAGGGTAAAGAGACCCAGTACTTC. It yields the protein CASSFFGQGKETQYF.

The V call is TRBV12-3 or TRBV12-4, the J call TRBJ2-2; 10 bases align to TRBD1. V was pared by 10 bases and J by 7 bases, with 6 bases of the junction left unmatched. This CDR3 contains 13 residues. The CDR3 DNA is TGTGCCATCCAGACAGGGGGCCTCGGGGAGCTGTTTTTT. This codes for CAIQTGGLGELFF.

V usage is TRBV18 and J usage is TRBJ2-5, with 9 positions matching TRBD2. This CDR3 region has 19 residues. CDR1 is KGHSH and CDR2 is LQKENI in the germline V gene. The V gene end was trimmed by 5 bases and the J gene end by 0 bases; junction bases not matched to a gene: 16. Here the CDR3 reads CASSAIPRSSGRYQETQYF. The CDR3 bases are TGTGCCAGCTCAGCTATTCCCCGTAGTAGCGGGAGATACCAAGAGACCCAGTACTTC.

This clone was observed a handful of times. V is TRBV5-5 and J is TRBJ1-3; 10 positions agree with TRBD1. Germline V gene lookup returns CDR1 SGHKS and CDR2 YYEKEE (reference sequence). V shed 0 bases and J 1 base; nucleotides not matched to a gene: 1. The CDR3 is 16 residues long. The CDR3 reads CASSLVGQGSGNTIYF. CDR3 DNA: TGTGCCAGCAGCTTGGTGGGACAGGGGTCTGGAAACACCATATATTTT.

This sequence joins TRBV12-3 or TRBV12-4 and TRBJ2-7, with D unresolved. Trimming shortened V by 6 bases and J by 2 bases, and 8 bases separated the two germline ends. The CDR3 is made up of 12 amino acids. CDR3 DNA: TGTGCCAGCAGCTCCGACACCTACGAGCAGTACTTC. This sequence encodes CASSSDTYEQYF.

The chain couples TRBV15 to TRBJ2-1, with TRBD1 matching over 7 bases. Per the germline V gene, CDR1 is LNHNV and CDR2 is YYDKDF (reference sequence). The CDR3 has 13 amino acids. Trimming removed 8 bases from V and 5 bases from J; junction bases left unmatched: 6. The CDR3 DNA reads TGTGCCACCTCAAGGGGGACAGACAATGAGCAGTTCTTC. It specifies CATSRGTDNEQFF.

The chain employs TRBV21-1 and TRBJ1-1. TRBV21-1 is a documented pseudogene. There are 11 residues in the CDR3. DNA for the CDR3: TGTGCCAGCTATCTAGCCCTTGAAGCTTTCTTT. Translating it yields CASYLALEAFF.

The CDR3, as DNA: TGTGCCAGCAGCTTTCCGGGAACAGGGGTTGGGGCTGGCTACACCTTC. Amino acids: CASSFPGTGVGAGYTF. V and J are TRBV5-6 and TRBJ1-2; the match to TRBD1 covers 7 bases. CDR1 is SGHDT and CDR2 is YYEEEE in the germline V gene. V shed 2 bases and J 7 bases; nucleotides not matched to a gene: 14. This CDR3 has 16 amino acids.

This chain joins TRBV6-1 and TRBJ2-5; 9 bases align to TRBD2. The V segment lost 2 bases and the J segment 4 bases; nucleotides outside the gene matches: 11. Germline-derived CDR1 and CDR2 are MNHNS and SASEGT. There are 17 residues in the CDR3. CDR3 sequence (DNA): TGTGCCAGCAGTGAATACCTAGCGGGAAGGAAGGGAGAGACCCAGTACTTC. This translates into CASSEYLAGRKGETQYF.

V and J are TRBV9 and TRBJ2-3, with 12 bases lining up with TRBD2. This CDR3 region has 15 residues. The V gene end was trimmed by 3 bases and the J gene end by 4 bases; junction bases not matched to a gene: 3. CDR1 and CDR2 from the germline V gene are SGDLS and YYNGEE. CDR3 DNA: TGTGCCAGCAGCGAGACTAGCGGGAGCCCAGATACGCAGTATTTT. Its translation is CASSETSGSPDTQYF.

This clone was seen a few times. V is TRBV10-3 and J is TRBJ2-7; D remains ambiguous. Trimming removed 3 bases at V and 0 bases at J, with 15 bases between. The CDR3 sequence is 16 residues long. CDR1 ENHRY and CDR2 SYGVKD come from the germline V gene. CDR3 sequence reads: CAISDPLAAPSYEQYF. The CDR3 DNA sequence: TGTGCCATCAGTGACCCGCTTGCGGCCCCCTCCTACGAGCAGTACTTC.